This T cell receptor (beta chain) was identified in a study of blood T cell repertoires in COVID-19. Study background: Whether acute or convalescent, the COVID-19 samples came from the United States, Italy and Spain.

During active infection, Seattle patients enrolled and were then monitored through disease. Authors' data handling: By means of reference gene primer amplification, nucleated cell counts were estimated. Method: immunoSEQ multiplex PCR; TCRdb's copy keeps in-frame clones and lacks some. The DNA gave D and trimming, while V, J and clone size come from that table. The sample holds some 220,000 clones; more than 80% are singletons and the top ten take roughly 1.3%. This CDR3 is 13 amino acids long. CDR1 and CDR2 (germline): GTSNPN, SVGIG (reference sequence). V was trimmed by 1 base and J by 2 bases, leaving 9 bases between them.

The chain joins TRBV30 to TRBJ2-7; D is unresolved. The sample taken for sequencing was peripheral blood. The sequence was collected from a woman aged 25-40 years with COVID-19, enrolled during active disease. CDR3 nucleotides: TGTGCCTGGAGTGGTACAGCCCCCTACGAGCAGTACTTC. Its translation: CAWSGTAPYEQYF.